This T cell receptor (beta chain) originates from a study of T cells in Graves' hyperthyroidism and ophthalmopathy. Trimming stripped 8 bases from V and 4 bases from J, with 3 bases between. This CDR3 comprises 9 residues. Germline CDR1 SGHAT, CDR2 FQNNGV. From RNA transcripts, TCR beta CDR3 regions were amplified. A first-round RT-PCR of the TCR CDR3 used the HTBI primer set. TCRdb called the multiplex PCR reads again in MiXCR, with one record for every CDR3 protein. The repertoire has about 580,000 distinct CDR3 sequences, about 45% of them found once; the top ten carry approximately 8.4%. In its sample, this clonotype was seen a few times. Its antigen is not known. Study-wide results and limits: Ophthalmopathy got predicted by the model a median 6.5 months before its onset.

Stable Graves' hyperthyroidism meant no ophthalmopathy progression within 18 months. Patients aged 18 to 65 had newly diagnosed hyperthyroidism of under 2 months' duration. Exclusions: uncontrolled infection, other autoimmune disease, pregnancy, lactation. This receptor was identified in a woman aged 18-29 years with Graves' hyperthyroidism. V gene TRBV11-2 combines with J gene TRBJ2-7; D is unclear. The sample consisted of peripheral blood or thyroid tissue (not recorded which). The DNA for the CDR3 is TGTGCCAGCGGATACGAGCAGTACTTC. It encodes CASGYEQYF.